This T cell receptor (beta chain) was obtained from a study of shared clonotypes between healthy human individuals. CDR3 length: 15 residues. Per the germline V gene, CDR1 is SGHTA and CDR2 is FQGNSA. V lost 5 bases, J lost 4 bases, and 15 bases lay in between. Assay: immunoSEQ multiplex PCR; the TCRdb copy retains only in-frame clones and omits some. The table includes over a million clones, 70% to 80% detected once. Sequenced input: memory CD4+ T cells from PBMCs. The sample's subset: CD45RA-negative fraction. The chain employs TRBV7-2 and TRBJ1-5, with TRBD1 as a possible D gene (6 bases). The clonotype comes from a man aged 18-30 years in good health. Some clones in this sample may be carry-over from other donors' samples. This CDR3 reads CASSQGQWENQPQHF. The CDR3 DNA is TGTGCCAGCAGCCAAGGACAGTGGGAAAATCAGCCCCAGCATTTT.